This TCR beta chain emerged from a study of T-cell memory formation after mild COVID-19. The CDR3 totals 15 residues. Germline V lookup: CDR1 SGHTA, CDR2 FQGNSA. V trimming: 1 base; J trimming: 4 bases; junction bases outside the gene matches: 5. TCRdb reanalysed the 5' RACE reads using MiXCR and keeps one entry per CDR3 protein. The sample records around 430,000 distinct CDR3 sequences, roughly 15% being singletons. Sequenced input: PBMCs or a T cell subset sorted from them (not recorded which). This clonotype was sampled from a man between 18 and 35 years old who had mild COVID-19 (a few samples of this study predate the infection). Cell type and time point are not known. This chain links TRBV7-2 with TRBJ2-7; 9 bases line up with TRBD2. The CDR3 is CASSLGGGANYEQYF. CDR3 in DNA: TGTGCCAGCAGCTTAGGCGGGGGGGCGAATTACGAGCAGTACTTC.